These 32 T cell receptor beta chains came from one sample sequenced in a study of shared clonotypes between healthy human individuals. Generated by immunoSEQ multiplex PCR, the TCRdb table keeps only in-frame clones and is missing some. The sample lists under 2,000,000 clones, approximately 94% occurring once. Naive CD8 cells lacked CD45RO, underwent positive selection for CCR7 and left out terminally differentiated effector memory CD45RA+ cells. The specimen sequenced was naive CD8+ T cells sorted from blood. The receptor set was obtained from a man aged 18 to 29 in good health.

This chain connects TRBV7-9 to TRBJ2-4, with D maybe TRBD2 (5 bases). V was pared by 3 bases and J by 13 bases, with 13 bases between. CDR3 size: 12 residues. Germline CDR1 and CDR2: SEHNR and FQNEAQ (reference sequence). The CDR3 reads CASSLDGIIQYF. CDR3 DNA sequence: TGTGCCAGCAGCTTGGACGGGATAATCCAGTACTTC.

The CDR3: CASRPTSGSRADTQYF. Here the CDR3 DNA reads TGTGCCAGCAGGCCGACTAGCGGGAGTCGTGCAGATACGCAGTATTTT. V and J are TRBV5-6 and TRBJ2-3; 12 nucleotides agree with TRBD2. Germline values: CDR1 SGHDT, CDR2 YYEEEE. This CDR3 is 16 amino acids long. V trimming: 5 bases; J trimming: 4 bases; junction bases outside the gene matches: 8.

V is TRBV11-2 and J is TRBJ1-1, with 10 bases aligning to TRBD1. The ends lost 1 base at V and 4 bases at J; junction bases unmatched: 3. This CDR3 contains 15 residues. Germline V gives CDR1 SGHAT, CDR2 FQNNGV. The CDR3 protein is CASSLGQGASTEAFF. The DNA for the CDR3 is TGTGCCAGCAGCTTAGGACAGGGGGCTAGCACTGAAGCTTTCTTT.

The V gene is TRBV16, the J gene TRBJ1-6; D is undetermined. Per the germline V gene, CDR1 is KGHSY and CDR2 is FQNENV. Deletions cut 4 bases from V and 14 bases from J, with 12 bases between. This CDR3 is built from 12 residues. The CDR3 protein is CASSPFGEALHF. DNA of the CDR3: TGTGCCAGCAGCCCCTTTGGGGAGGCCCTCCACTTT.

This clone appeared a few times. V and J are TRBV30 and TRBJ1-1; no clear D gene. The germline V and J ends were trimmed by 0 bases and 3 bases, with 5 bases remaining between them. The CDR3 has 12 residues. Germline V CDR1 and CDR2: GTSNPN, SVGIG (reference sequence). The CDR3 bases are TGTGCCTGGAGTGTAACGGACACTGAAGCTTTCTTT. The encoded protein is CAWSVTDTEAFF.

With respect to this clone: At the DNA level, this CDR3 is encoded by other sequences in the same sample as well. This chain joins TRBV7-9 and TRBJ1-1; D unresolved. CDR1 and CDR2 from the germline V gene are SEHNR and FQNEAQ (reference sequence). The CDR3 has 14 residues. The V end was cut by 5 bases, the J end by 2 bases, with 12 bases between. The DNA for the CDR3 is TGTGCCAGCAGCCTGCCGGGTCGCAACACTGAAGCTTTCTTT. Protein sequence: CASSLPGRNTEAFF.

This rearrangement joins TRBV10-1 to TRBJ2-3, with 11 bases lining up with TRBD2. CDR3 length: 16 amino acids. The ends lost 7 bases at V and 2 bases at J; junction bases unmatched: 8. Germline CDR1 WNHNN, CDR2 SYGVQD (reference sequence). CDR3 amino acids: CASTRGTSGITDTQYF. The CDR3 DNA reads TGCGCCAGCACCCGAGGGACTAGCGGAATCACAGATACGCAGTATTTT.

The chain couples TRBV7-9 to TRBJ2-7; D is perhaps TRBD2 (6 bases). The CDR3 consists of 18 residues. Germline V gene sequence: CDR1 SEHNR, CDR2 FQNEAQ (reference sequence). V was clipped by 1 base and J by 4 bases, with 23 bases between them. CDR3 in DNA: TGTGCCAGCAGCTTAGATATTGGCGGGAAAGGAGTTTGGTACGAGCAGTACTTC. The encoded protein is CASSLDIGGKGVWYEQYF.

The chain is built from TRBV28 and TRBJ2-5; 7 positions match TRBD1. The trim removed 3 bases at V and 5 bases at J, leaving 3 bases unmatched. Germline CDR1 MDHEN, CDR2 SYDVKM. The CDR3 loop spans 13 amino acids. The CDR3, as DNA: TGTGCCAGCAGTTTCAGGGGGAAGGAGACCCAGTACTTC. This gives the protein CASSFRGKETQYF.

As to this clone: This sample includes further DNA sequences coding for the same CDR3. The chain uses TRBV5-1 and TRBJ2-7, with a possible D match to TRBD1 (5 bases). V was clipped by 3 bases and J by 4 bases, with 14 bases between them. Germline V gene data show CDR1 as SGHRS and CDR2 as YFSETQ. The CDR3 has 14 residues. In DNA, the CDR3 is TGCGCCAGCAGCTCCAGGCAGGGTTTATACGAGCAGTACTTC. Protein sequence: CASSSRQGLYEQYF.

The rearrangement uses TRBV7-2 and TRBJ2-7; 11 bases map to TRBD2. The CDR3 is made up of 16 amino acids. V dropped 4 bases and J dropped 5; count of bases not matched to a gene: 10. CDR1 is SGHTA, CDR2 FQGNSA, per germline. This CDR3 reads CASSSALAGGLHEQYF. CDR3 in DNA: TGTGCCAGCAGCTCGGCCCTAGCGGGAGGACTGCACGAGCAGTACTTC.

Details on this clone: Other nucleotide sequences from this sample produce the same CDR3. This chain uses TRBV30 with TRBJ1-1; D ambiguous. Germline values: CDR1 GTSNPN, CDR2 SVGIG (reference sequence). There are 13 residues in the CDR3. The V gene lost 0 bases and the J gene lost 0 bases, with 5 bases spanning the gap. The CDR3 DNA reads TGTGCCTGGAGTGTACAGATGAACACTGAAGCTTTCTTT. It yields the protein CAWSVQMNTEAFF.

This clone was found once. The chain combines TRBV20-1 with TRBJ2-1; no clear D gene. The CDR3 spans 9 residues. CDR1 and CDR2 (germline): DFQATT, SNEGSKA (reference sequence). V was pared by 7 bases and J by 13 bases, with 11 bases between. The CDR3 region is CSVLGAQFF. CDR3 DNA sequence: TGCAGTGTTCTCGGCGCACAGTTCTTC.

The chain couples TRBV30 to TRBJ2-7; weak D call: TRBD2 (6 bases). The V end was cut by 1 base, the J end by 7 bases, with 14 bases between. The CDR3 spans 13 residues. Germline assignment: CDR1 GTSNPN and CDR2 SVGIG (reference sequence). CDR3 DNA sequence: TGTGCCTGGAGTGCGGGAGATTCGGGGGAGCAGTACTTC. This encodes CAWSAGDSGEQYF.

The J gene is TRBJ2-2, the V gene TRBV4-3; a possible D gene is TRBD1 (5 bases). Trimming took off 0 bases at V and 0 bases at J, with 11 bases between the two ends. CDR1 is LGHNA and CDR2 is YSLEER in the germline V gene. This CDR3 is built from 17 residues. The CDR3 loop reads CASSQEWGSTNTGELFF. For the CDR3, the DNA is TGCGCCAGCAGCCAAGAATGGGGCTCGACGAACACCGGGGAGCTGTTTTTT.

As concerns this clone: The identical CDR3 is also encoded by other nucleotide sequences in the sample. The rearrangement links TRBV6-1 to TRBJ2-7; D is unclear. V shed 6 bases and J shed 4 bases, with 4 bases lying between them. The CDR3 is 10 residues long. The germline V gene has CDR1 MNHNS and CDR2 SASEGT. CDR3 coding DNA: TGTGCCAGCAGGGAATACGAGCAGTACTTC. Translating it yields CASREYEQYF.

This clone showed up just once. The CDR3 loop is CASSLALGEGNIQYF. The CDR3 nucleotides read TGTGCCAGCAGCTTAGCGCTGGGCGAAGGAAACATTCAGTACTTC. The chain joins TRBV7-9 to TRBJ2-4, with no clear D. Germline lookup yields CDR1 SEHNR and CDR2 FQNEAQ (reference sequence). The CDR3 contains 15 residues. With 0 bases removed from V and 6 bases from J, the gap between germline ends came to 12 bases.

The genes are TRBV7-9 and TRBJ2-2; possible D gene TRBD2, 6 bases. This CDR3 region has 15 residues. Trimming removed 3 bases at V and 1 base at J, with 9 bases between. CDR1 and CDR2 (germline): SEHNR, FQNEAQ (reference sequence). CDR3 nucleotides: TGTGCCAGCAGCTTGGGGACTCTGAACACCGGGGAGCTGTTTTTT. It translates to CASSLGTLNTGELFF.

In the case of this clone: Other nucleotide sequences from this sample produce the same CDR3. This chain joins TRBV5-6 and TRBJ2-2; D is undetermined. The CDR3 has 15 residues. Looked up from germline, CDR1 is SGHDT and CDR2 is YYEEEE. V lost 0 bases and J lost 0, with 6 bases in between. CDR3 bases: TGTGCCAGCAGCTTGGGGCTGACGAACACCGGGGAGCTGTTTTTT. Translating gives CASSLGLTNTGELFF.

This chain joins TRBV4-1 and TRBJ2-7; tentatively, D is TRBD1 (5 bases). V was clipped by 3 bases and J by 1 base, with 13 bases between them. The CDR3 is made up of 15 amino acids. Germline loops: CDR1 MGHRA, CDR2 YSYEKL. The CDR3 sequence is CASSQDKERSYEQYF. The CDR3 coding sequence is TGCGCCAGCAGCCAGGACAAGGAGAGATCCTACGAGCAGTACTTC.

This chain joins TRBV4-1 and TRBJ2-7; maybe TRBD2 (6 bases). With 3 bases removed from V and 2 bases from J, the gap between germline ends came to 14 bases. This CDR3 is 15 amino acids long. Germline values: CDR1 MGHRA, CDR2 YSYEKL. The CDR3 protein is CASSHRGGAPYEQYF. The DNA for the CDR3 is TGCGCCAGCAGCCATCGGGGAGGTGCCCCCTACGAGCAGTACTTC.

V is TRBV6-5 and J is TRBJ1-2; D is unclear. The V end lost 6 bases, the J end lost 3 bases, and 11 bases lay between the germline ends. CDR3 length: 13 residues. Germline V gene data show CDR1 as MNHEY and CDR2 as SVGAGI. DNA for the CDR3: TGTGCCAGCAGCCCTGGGGAGGACTATGGCTACACCTTC. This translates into CASSPGEDYGYTF.

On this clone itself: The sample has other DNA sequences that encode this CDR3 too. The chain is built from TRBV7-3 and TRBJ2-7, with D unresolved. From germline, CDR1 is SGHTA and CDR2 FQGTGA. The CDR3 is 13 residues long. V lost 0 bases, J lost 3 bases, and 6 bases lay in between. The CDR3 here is CASSLTIGYEQYF. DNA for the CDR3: TGTGCCAGCAGCTTAACAATCGGCTACGAGCAGTACTTC. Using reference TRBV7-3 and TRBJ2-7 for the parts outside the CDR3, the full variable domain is GAGVSQTPSNKVTEKGKYVELRCDPISGHTALYWYRQSLGQGPEFLIYFQGTGAADDSGLPNDRFFAVRPEGSVSTLKIQRTERGDSAVYLCASSLTIGYEQYFGPGTRLTVT.

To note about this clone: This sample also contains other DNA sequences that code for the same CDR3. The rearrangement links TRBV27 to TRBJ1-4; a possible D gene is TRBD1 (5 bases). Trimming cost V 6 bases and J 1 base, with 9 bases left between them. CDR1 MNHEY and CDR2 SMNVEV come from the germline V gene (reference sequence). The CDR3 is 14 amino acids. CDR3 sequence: CASRPGLTNEKLFF. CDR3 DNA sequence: TGTGCCAGCAGACCAGGGTTAACTAATGAAAAACTGTTTTTT.

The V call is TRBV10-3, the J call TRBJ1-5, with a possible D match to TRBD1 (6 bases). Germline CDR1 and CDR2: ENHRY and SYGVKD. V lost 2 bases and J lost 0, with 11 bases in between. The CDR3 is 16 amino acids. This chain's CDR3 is CAISEVPGASNQPQHF. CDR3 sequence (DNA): TGTGCCATCAGTGAGGTTCCAGGGGCTAGCAATCAGCCCCAGCATTTT.

DNA for the CDR3: TGTGCCAGCACCCCTTGGGGCACAGATACGCAGTATTTT. This translates into CASTPWGTDTQYF. The chain employs TRBV2 and TRBJ2-3; no firm D call. Germline CDR1 reads SNHLY; CDR2 reads FYNNEI. The CDR3 has 13 residues. Trimming removed 7 bases at V and 1 base at J, with 9 bases between.

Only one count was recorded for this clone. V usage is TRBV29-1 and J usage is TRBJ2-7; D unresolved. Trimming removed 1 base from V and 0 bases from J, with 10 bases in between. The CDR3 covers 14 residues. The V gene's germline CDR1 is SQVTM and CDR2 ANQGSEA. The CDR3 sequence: CSVEGPSGSYEQYF. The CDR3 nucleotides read TGCAGCGTTGAAGGTCCCTCGGGCTCCTACGAGCAGTACTTC.

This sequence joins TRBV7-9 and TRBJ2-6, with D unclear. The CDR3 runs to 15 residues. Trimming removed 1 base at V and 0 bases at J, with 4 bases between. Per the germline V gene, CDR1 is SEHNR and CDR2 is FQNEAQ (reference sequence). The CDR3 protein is CASSLGLSGANVLTF. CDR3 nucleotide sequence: TGTGCCAGCAGCTTAGGGCTCTCTGGGGCCAACGTCCTGACTTTC.

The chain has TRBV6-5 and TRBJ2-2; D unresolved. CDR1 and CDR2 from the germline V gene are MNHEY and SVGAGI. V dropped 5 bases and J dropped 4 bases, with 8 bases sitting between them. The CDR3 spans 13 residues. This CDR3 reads CASSPSLTGELFF. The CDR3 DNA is TGTGCCAGCAGTCCCTCTCTCACCGGGGAGCTGTTTTTT.

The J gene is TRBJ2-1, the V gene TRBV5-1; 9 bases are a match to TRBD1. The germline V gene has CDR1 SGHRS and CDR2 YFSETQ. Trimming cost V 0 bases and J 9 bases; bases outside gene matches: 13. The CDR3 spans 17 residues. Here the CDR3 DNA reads TGCGCCAGCAGCTTGGCCCTTACCGGGACAGGGACGGTTGAGCAGTTCTTC. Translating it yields CASSLALTGTGTVEQFF.

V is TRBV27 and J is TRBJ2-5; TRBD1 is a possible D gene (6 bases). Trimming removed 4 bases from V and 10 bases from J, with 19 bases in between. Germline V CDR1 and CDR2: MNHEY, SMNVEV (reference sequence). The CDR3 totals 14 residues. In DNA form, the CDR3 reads TGTGCCAGCAGTTCAAGCACAGGGTCTGGGATCCAGTACTTC. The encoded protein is CASSSSTGSGIQYF.

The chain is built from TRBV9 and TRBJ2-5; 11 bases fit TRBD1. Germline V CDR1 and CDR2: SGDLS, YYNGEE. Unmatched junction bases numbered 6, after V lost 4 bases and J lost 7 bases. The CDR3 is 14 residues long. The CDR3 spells CASSFGGTGGTQYF. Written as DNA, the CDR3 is TGTGCCAGCAGCTTCGGCGGGACAGGGGGGACCCAGTACTTC.